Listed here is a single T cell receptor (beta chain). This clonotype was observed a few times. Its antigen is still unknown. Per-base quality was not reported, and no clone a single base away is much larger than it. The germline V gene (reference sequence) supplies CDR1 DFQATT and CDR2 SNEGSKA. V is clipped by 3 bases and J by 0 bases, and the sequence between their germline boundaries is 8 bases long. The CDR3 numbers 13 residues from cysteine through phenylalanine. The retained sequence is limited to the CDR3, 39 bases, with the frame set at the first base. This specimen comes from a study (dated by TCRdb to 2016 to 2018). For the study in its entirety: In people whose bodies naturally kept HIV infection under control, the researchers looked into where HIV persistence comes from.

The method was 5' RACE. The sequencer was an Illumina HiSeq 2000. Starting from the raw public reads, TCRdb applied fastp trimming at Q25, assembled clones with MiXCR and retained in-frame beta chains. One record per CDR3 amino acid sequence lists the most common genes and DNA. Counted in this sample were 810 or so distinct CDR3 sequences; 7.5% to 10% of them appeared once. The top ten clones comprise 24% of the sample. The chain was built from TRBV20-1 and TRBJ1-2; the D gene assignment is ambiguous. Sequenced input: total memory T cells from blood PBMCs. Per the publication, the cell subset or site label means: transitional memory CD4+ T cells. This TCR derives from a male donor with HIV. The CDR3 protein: CSASITSNYGYTF. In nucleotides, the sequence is TGCAGTGCTAGTATCACCTCTAACTATGGCTACACCTTC.